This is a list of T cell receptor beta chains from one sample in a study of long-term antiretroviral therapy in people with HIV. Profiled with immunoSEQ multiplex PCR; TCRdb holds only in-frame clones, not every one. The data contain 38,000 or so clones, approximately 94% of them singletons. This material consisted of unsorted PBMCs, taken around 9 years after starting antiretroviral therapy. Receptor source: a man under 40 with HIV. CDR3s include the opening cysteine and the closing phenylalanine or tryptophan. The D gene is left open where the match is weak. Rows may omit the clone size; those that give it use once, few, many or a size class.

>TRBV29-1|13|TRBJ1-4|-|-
CSVHSGKGEKLFF
TGCAGCGTACACTCAGGGAAGGGGGAAAAACTGTTTTTT
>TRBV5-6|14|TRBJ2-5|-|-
CASSFPGQRETQYF
TGTGCCAGCAGCTTTCCGGGACAAAGAGAGACCCAGTACTTC
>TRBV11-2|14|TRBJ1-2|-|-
CASSLGAPNYGYTF
TGTGCCAGCAGCTTAGGGGCCCCCAACTATGGCTACACCTTC
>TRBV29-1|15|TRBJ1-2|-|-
CSVVPVGGPELGYTF
TGCAGCGTTGTACCAGTCGGGGGACCGGAGTTAGGCTACACCTTC
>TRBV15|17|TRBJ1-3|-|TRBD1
CATSRDGTGVSGNTIYF
TGTGCCACCAGCAGAGATGGGACAGGGGTATCTGGAAACACCATATATTTT
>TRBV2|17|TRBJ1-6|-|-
CASSEISGQRYNSPLHF
TGTGCCAGCAGTGAAATCTCGGGACAAAGATATAATTCACCCCTCCACTTT
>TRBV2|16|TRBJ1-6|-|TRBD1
CASSERSAGGGSPLHF
TGTGCCAGCAGTGAACGCTCGGCAGGGGGCGGTTCACCCCTCCACTTT
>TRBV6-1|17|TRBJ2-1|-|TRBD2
CASSEKELAGRRDEQFF
TGTGCCAGCAGTGAAAAGGAACTAGCGGGGAGGCGAGATGAGCAGTTCTTC
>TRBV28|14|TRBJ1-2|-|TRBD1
CASRAHRGAYGYTF
TGTGCCAGCAGGGCACACAGGGGCGCCTATGGTTACACCTTC
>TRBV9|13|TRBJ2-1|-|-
CASSPRPLNEQFF
TGTGCCAGCAGCCCCCGGCCTTTGAATGAGCAGTTCTTC
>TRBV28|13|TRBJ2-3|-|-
CASNLAGTDTQYF
TGTGCCAGCAACCTAGCAGGCACAGATACGCAGTATTTT
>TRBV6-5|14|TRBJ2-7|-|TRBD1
CASSNDRGAYEQYF
TGTGCCAGCAGCAACGACAGGGGTGCCTACGAGCAGTACTTC
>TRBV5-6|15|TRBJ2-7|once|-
CASSSLQGRTYEQYF
TGTGCCAGCAGCTCATTACAGGGAAGAACCTACGAGCAGTACTTC
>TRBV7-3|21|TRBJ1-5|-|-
CASSLKEIRGPQQRGRQPQHF
TGTGCCAGCAGCTTAAAAGAAATCCGGGGCCCACAACAAAGGGGTAGACAGCCCCAGCATTTT
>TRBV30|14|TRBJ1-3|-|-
CAWSRTGEGNTIYF
TGTGCCTGGAGTCGAACAGGCGAAGGAAACACCATATATTTT
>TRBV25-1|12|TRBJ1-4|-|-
CASGGQGRWLFF
TGTGCCAGCGGGGGTCAGGGTCGGTGGTTGTTTTTT
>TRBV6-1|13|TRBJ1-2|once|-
CASSPTGINGYTF
TGTGCCAGCAGCCCCACAGGGATTAATGGCTACACCTTC
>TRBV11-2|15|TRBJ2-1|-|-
CASSLGGGPYNEQFF
TGTGCCAGCAGCTTAGGGGGGGGCCCCTACAATGAGCAGTTCTTC
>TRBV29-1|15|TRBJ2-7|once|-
CSVVLHGVRNYEQYF
TGCAGCGTTGTGCTGCACGGGGTTCGGAACTACGAGCAGTACTTC
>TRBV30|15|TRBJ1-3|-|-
CAWRGKGLGGNTIYF
TGTGCCTGGAGGGGGAAGGGCCTGGGAGGAAACACCATATATTTT
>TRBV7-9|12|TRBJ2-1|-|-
CASSSAVNEQFF
TGTGCCAGCAGCTCCGCGGTCAATGAGCAGTTCTTC
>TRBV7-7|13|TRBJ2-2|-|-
CASRPTGSGELFF
TGTGCTAGCAGACCTACAGGGTCCGGGGAGCTGTTTTTT
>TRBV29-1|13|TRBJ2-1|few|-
CSVVLGDGGPLFF
TGCAGCGTTGTCTTGGGTGACGGGGGCCCCTTGTTCTTC
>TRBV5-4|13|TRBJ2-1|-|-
CASSLEPPGEQFF
TGTGCCAGCAGCTTGGAACCACCGGGGGAGCAGTTCTTC
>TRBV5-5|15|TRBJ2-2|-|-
CASSPVGSNTGELFF
TGTGCCAGCAGCCCGGTCGGATCCAACACCGGGGAGCTGTTTTTT
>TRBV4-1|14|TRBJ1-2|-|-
CASSQGDNLIGYTF
TGCGCCAGCAGCCAAGGGGACAACCTAATTGGCTACACCTTC
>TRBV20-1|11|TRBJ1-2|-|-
CSASAVGTVGF
TGCAGTGCTAGTGCCGTGGGAACGGTCGGGTTC
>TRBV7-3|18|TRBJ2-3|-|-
CASSLTVGPGGYTDTQYF
TGTGCCAGCAGCTTAACGGTGGGTCCGGGTGGATACACAGATACGCAGTATTTT
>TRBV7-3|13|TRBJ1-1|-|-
CASSLTLDTEAFF
TGTGCCAGCAGCTTAACGCTGGACACTGAAGCTTTCTTT